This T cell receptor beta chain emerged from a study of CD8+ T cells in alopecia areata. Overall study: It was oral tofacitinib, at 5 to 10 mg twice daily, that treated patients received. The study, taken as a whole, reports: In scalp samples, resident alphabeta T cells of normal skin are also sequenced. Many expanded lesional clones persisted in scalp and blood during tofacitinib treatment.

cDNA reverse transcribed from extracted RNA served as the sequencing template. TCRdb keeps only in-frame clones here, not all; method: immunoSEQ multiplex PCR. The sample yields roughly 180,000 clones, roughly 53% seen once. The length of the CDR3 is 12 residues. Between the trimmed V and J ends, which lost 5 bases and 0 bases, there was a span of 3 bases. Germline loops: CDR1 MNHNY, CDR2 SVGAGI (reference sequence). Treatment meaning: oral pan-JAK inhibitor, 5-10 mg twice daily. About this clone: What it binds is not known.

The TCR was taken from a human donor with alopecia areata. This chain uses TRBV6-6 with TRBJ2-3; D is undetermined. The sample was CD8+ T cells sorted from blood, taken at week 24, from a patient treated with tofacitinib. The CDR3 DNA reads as TGTGCCAGCAGTCGCAGCACAGATACGCAGTATTTT. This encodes CASSRSTDTQYF.